A single sample is the source of the 5 T cell receptor beta chains below, sequenced in a study of T cell responses to AZD1222 COVID-19 vaccine. Some clones are missing from TCRdb's copy, which holds only in-frame ones; the method was immunoSEQ multiplex PCR. The sample has 150,000 to 200,000 clones; 85% to 90% are singletons. The sequencing used peripheral blood, collected on day 0 of AZD1222 vaccination. These receptors were collected from an adult in good health.

This clone was recorded a few times. The J gene is TRBJ1-1, the V gene TRBV5-1; D possibly corresponds to TRBD1 (6 bases). Germline lookup yields CDR1 SGHRS and CDR2 YFSETQ. The CDR3 totals 14 residues. Deletions cut 0 bases from V and 1 base from J, with 7 bases between. The CDR3 loop is CASSLGQANTEAFF. The CDR3 DNA reads TGCGCCAGCAGCTTGGGACAGGCGAACACTGAAGCTTTCTTT.

This clone was detected once. The chain is built from TRBV4-3 and TRBJ1-5, with D perhaps matching TRBD1 (5 bases). Trimming took 6 bases from V and 4 from J, leaving 16 bases between them. CDR1 is LGHNA and CDR2 is YSLEER in the germline V gene. This CDR3 is built from 15 residues. The CDR3 loop is CASSRDRDGNQPQHF. The CDR3, as DNA: TGCGCCAGCAGTCGAGACCGGGACGGGAATCAGCCCCAGCATTTT.

The rearrangement joins TRBV2 to TRBJ1-2; TRBD1 matches at 11 bases. There are 14 residues in the CDR3. Unmatched junction bases numbered 4, after V lost 6 bases and J lost 4 bases. From germline, CDR1 is SNHLY and CDR2 FYNNEI. In DNA form, the CDR3 reads TGTGCCAGCAGCTCGGGACAGGGGGTCTATGGCTACACCTTC. Translated: CASSSGQGVYGYTF.

The gene calls are TRBV9 and TRBJ1-3; D gene uncertain. The CDR3 is 13 amino acids. Germline-derived CDR1 and CDR2 are SGDLS and YYNGEE. V shed 0 bases and J shed 4 bases, with 5 bases lying between them. CDR3 region: CASSVAGGNTIYF. DNA for the CDR3: TGTGCCAGCAGCGTAGCGGGGGGAAACACCATATATTTT.

The rearrangement joins TRBV20-1 to TRBJ2-7; perhaps D is TRBD1 or TRBD2 (6 bases each). The germline gives CDR1 DFQATT, CDR2 SNEGSKA (reference sequence). CDR3 length: 11 residues. The CDR3 spells CSLPRGGEQYF. As DNA, the CDR3 is TGCAGCTTACCTAGAGGGGGGGAGCAGTACTTC.